These 30 T cell receptor beta chains were all obtained from the same sample, sequenced in a study of type 1 and type 2 diabetes patients (dated by TCRdb to 2016 to 2017). Sequenced using an Illumina MiSeq. For TCRbeta CDR3 amplification, the template was genomic DNA taken from the sorted T cell subsets. The TCRbeta CDR3 region was amplified by multiplex PCR using 30 forward and 13 reverse primers. The raw public reads went through TCRdb reprocessing: fastp at Q25, MiXCR clone calling, in-frame beta chains kept. Rows are combined by CDR3 protein, so each entry shows the most common genes and DNA. This sample gives fewer than 350,000 distinct CDR3 sequences in total; 47% of them show up just once. About an eighth of the sample lies in the top ten. Material: peripheral blood mononuclear cells (PBMCs). The receptors stem from a man aged 18 to 35 with type 2 diabetes.

There are a few counts of this clonotype. The V call is TRBV20-1, the J call TRBJ1-2; TRBD1 matches at 7 bases. Per germline, CDR1 DFQATT and CDR2 SNEGSKA (reference sequence). There are 14 residues in the CDR3. V was pared by 4 bases and J by 1 base, with 6 bases of the junction left unmatched. CDR3 nucleotide sequence: TGCAGTGCTACGGGGACAGTTTTTAACTATGGCTACACCTTC. Amino acid sequence: CSATGTVFNYGYTF.

With respect to this clonotype: One end of the junction does not line up with germline, which may come from a read error. The chain is built from TRBV5-5 and TRBJ2-1; D is tentatively TRBD1 or TRBD2 (5 bases each). The CDR3 sequence is 13 residues long. Germline-derived CDR1 and CDR2 are SGHKS and YYEKEE (reference sequence). In DNA, the CDR3 is TGTGCCAGCAGCCTGACAGCGGCCTTCGAGCAATTCTTC. This translates into CASSLTAAFEQFF.

This rearrangement joins TRBV20-1 to TRBJ2-7; 9 nucleotides agree with TRBD1. The germline V gene has CDR1 DFQATT and CDR2 SNEGSKA (reference sequence). The ends lost 5 bases at V and 4 bases at J; junction bases unmatched: 12. The CDR3 is made up of 15 amino acids. In DNA form, the CDR3 reads TGCAGTGCTCGCCGTACCGGGACAGGGATGTACGAGCAGTACTTC. This translates into CSARRTGTGMYEQYF.

A remark on this clonotype: This clone may be a read error of a much larger clone one base away. V and J are TRBV13 and TRBJ2-5, with TRBD1 matching over 8 bases. The CDR3 is 13 residues long. Losses at the gene ends were 8 bases for V and 2 bases for J; bases not matched to a gene: 4. CDR1 is PRHDT and CDR2 is FYEKMQ in the germline V gene (reference sequence). CDR3 DNA: TGTGCCAGCGGCTGGACAGGGCAAGAGACCCAGTACTTC. Residues: CASGWTGQETQYF.

This clonotype was detected only a few times. The chain employs TRBV2 and TRBJ1-5, with a possible D match to TRBD1 (6 bases). The CDR3 loop spans 15 amino acids. Germline-derived CDR1 and CDR2 are SNHLY and FYNNEI. Trimming pared 1 base from V and 9 bases from J, leaving 16 bases between. The CDR3 DNA follows: TGTGCCAGCAGTGAAGGCCGGGACAACGTCCGGCCCCAGCATTTT. It translates to CASSEGRDNVRPQHF.

The chain recombines TRBV2 with TRBJ1-5; D unresolved. The CDR3 spans 14 residues. Trimming took 5 bases from V and 3 from J, leaving 11 bases between them. Germline V CDR1 and CDR2: SNHLY, FYNNEI. CDR3 in DNA: TGTGCCAGCAGTACAGAGGGCATCAATCAGCCCCAGCATTTT. This codes for CASSTEGINQPQHF. The full variable domain, in which reference TRBV2 and TRBJ1-5 provide the parts outside the CDR3, is EPEVTQTPSHQVTQMGQEVILRCVPISNHLYFYWYRQILGQKVEFLVSFYNNEISEKSEIFDDQFSVERPDGSNFTLKIRSTKLEDSAMYFCASSTEGINQPQHFGDGTRLSIL.

The chain has TRBV9 and TRBJ1-6, with D unclear. Germline V gene data show CDR1 as SGDLS and CDR2 as YYNGEE. The length of the CDR3 is 14 residues. V lost 3 bases, J lost 8 bases, and 12 bases lay in between. CDR3 nucleotide sequence: TGTGCCAGCAGCGCCAAAGGGCTCGATTCACCCCTCCACTTT. It codes for CASSAKGLDSPLHF. The variable domain in full, with the rest retrieved from reference TRBV9 and TRBJ1-6, is DSGVTQTPKHLITATGQRVTLRCSPRSGDLSVYWYQQSLDQGLQFLIQYYNGEERAKGNILERFSAQQFPDLHSELNLSSLELGDSALYFCASSAKGLDSPLHFGNGTRLTVT.

This clonotype has more than one count but fewer than ten. The gene calls are TRBV12-5 and TRBJ1-1, with a tentative D call TRBD1 (5 bases). The CDR3 spans 14 residues. V was pared by 3 bases and J by 10 bases, with 18 bases between. CDR1 and CDR2 (germline): LGHNT, FRNRAP. The CDR3 nucleotides are TGTGCTAGTGGTTTAGAGGGGAGGGTTGGTAGAGCTTTCTTT. The encoded protein is CASGLEGRVGRAFF.

This clonotype showed up just a few times. This chain uses TRBV12-3 or TRBV12-4 with TRBJ1-2, with D tentatively TRBD1 (5 bases). Trimming removed 4 bases at V and 3 bases at J, with 12 bases between. The CDR3 is 14 amino acids. The CDR3 DNA sequence: TGTGCCAGCAGTTCATCTTGGGGCGACTATGGCTACACCTTC. Its translation: CASSSSWGDYGYTF.

The rearrangement links TRBV27 to TRBJ1-1; 8 bases map to TRBD1. Germline V gene data show CDR1 as MNHEY and CDR2 as SMNVEV (reference sequence). This CDR3 spans 15 amino acids. Unmatched junction bases numbered 8, after V lost 5 bases and J lost 3 bases. The CDR3 sequence is CASSPLGQDYTEAFF. In DNA form, the CDR3 reads TGTGCCAGCAGTCCCCTGGGACAGGATTACACTGAAGCTTTCTTT.

V is TRBV2 and J is TRBJ1-5; no firm D call. The CDR3 is 14 amino acids. V shed 1 base and J shed 5 bases, with 9 bases lying between them. The germline gives CDR1 SNHLY, CDR2 FYNNEI. CDR3 DNA: TGTGCCAGCAGTGAAGGGACCGCACATCAGCCCCAGCATTTT. Protein sequence: CASSEGTAHQPQHF.

Only a few counts were recorded for this clonotype. The chain joins TRBV19 to TRBJ2-2; 7 positions match TRBD1. The V gene's germline CDR1 is LNHDA and CDR2 SQIVND (reference sequence). CDR3 size: 14 residues. With 9 bases clipped from V and 5 bases from J, the junction kept 9 bases outside the gene matches. As DNA, the CDR3 is TGTGCCAGCGAACCGGGACAGAGAACCGGGGAGCTGTTTTTT. This translates into CASEPGQRTGELFF.

The rearrangement uses TRBV6-4 and TRBJ2-2, with D possibly being TRBD2 (5 bases). The germline gives CDR1 MRHNA, CDR2 SNTAGT. V was pared by 7 bases and J by 7 bases, with 13 bases between. This CDR3 comprises 13 residues. The CDR3 DNA is TGTGCCAGCACCCTACGGACTGTCGGGGAGCTGTTTTTT. Amino acid sequence: CASTLRTVGELFF.

The rearrangement uses TRBV12-3 or TRBV12-4 and TRBJ2-5; perhaps TRBD1 as D (6 bases). V lost 5 bases to trimming and J lost 7 bases, with 14 bases between them. The CDR3 contains 13 residues. CDR3 DNA sequence: TGTGCCAGCAGTCCAGGGGTGGTGTGGACCCAGTACTTC. This sequence encodes CASSPGVVWTQYF.

The chain links TRBV2 to TRBJ2-7; D is uncertain. The CDR3 has 12 residues. The germline CDR1 and CDR2 sequences are SNHLY and FYNNEI. V dropped 4 bases and J dropped 5 bases, with 9 bases sitting between them. In DNA form, the CDR3 reads TGTGCCAGCAGTGTGGGTTTCAACGAGCAGTACTTC. Amino acids: CASSVGFNEQYF.

The chain couples TRBV30 to TRBJ2-2; D not resolved. Trimming took off 0 bases at V and 6 bases at J, with 8 bases between the two ends. In germline, CDR1 is GTSNPN, CDR2 SVGIG (reference sequence). This CDR3 is built from 13 residues. The DNA of the CDR3 is TGTGCCTGGAGTGTACACGGTTCCGGGGAGCTGTTTTTT. This codes for CAWSVHGSGELFF.

This clonotype was seen a few times. The chain uses TRBV19 and TRBJ2-2, with D hard to call. Germline loops: CDR1 LNHDA, CDR2 SQIVND (reference sequence). V dropped 6 bases and J dropped 8 bases, with 7 bases sitting between them. CDR3 size: 11 residues. The CDR3 DNA reads as TGTGCCAGTAGATTATGGGGGGAGCTGTTTTTT. This gives the protein CASRLWGELFF.

Ten or more counts support this clonotype. The chain joins TRBV25-1 to TRBJ1-2; TRBD1 might be the D (5 bases). The CDR3 runs 14 residues. V lost 3 bases to trimming and J lost 2 bases, with 10 bases between them. Germline CDR1 reads MGHDK; CDR2 reads SYGVNS. The CDR3 region is CASSDTGENYGYTF. The CDR3 DNA follows: TGTGCCAGCAGTGATACGGGGGAAAACTATGGCTACACCTTC.

This clonotype showed up just once. Here the CDR3 DNA reads TGCAGCGTTGAATGGCGGGGGGATCGGGGAGGCTATGGCTACACCTTC. It specifies CSVEWRGDRGGYGYTF. The V and J genes are TRBV29-1 and TRBJ1-2; a weak D match, TRBD1 (5 bases). The ends were cut back, 2 bases at V and 4 bases at J, with 20 bases in the middle. Germline V gene data show CDR1 as SQVTM and CDR2 as ANQGSEA. The length of the CDR3 is 16 residues.

This clonotype was found a few times. The rearrangement links TRBV6-2 or TRBV6-3 to TRBJ2-2, with 8 bases aligning to TRBD1. Germline assignment: CDR1 MNHEY and CDR2 SVGEGT. The V gene end was trimmed by 6 bases and the J gene end by 4 bases; junction bases not matched to a gene: 10. The CDR3 extends over 16 amino acids. CDR3 in amino acids: CASSPPDREVTGELFF. Here the CDR3 DNA reads TGTGCCAGCAGCCCGCCGGACAGGGAGGTCACCGGGGAGCTGTTTTTT.

On this clonotype itself: A much larger clone differs from this one at a single base, so this may be a read error. The CDR3 reads CATSRGRTANYGYTF. DNA of the CDR3: TGTGCCACCAGCAGAGGACGGACAGCTAACTATGGCTACACCTTC. The chain links TRBV15 to TRBJ1-2; perhaps TRBD1 as D (6 bases). Germline V gives CDR1 LNHNV, CDR2 YYDKDF (reference sequence). Between the trimmed V and J ends, which lost 1 base and 0 bases, there was a span of 9 bases. This CDR3 comprises 15 residues. Filled out from reference TRBV15 and TRBJ1-2, the complete variable domain reads DAMVIQNPRYQVTQFGKPVTLSCSQTLNHNVMYWYQQKSSQAPKLLFHYYDKDFNNEADTPDNFQSRRPNTSFCFLDIRSPGLGDTAMYLCATSRGRTANYGYTFGSGTRLTVV.

The chain employs TRBV7-7 and TRBJ2-5, with TRBD2 matching over 13 bases. This CDR3 has 15 residues. Germline values: CDR1 SSHAT, CDR2 FNYEAQ (reference sequence). Losses at the gene ends were 3 bases for V and 5 bases for J; bases not matched to a gene: 3. The CDR3 bases are TGTGCCAGCAGCTTGGGACTAGCGGGGAGGGAGACCCAGTACTTC. This translates into CASSLGLAGRETQYF.

The chain uses TRBV19 and TRBJ2-2, with a weak D call TRBD1 (6 bases). Trimming stripped 3 bases from V and 9 bases from J, with 20 bases between. In germline, CDR1 is LNHDA, CDR2 SQIVND (reference sequence). This CDR3 contains 16 residues. DNA for the CDR3: TGTGCCAGTAGTATGGTCCGGACAGTAGGATTTTGGGAGCTGTTTTTT. It codes for CASSMVRTVGFWELFF.

The chain couples TRBV19 to TRBJ1-1; no clear D. Trimming removed 1 base from V and 0 bases from J, with 9 bases in between. Germline CDR1 reads LNHDA; CDR2 reads SQIVND (reference sequence). This CDR3 spans 15 amino acids. CDR3 nucleotide sequence: TGTGCCAGTAGTATAGTCCGTCCCCTGAACACTGAAGCTTTCTTT. Its translation is CASSIVRPLNTEAFF.

The rearrangement uses TRBV2 and TRBJ2-1, with 9 bases fitting TRBD1. The CDR3 extends over 12 amino acids. The germline CDR1 and CDR2 sequences are SNHLY and FYNNEI. J gave up 7 bases and V 6 bases, and 1 base lay outside the gene matches. CDR3 in DNA: TGTGCCAGCAGCGGACAGGGGAATGAGCAGTTCTTC. Translation: CASSGQGNEQFF.

The table lists this clonotype with a few counts. J is TRBJ2-3 and V is TRBV7-2; D possibly uses TRBD1 or TRBD2 (6 bases each). The germline V gene has CDR1 SGHTA and CDR2 FQGNSA. V dropped 4 bases and J dropped 4 bases, with 18 bases sitting between them. The CDR3 sequence is 16 residues long. This CDR3 is CASSSRVGGAADTQYF. The DNA for the CDR3 is TGTGCCAGCAGCTCGAGGGTGGGGGGCGCCGCAGATACGCAGTATTTT.

V gene TRBV6-5 combines with J gene TRBJ1-1; TRBD1 might be the D (6 bases). With 2 bases removed from V and 4 bases from J, the gap between germline ends came to 20 bases. The germline V gene encodes CDR1 MNHEY and CDR2 SVGAGI. The CDR3 extends over 17 amino acids. Here the CDR3 reads CASSYQEPGVRSTEAFF. The CDR3 DNA is TGTGCCAGCAGTTACCAAGAACCAGGGGTCAGGAGCACTGAAGCTTTCTTT.

This clonotype was observed a handful of times. The CDR3 region has the DNA TGTGCCAGTAGCGCTCGGACAGTCAATCAGCCCCAGCATTTT. This translates into CASSARTVNQPQHF. The chain uses TRBV19 and TRBJ1-5; D is possibly TRBD1 (6 bases). This CDR3 is 14 amino acids long. Germline CDR1 LNHDA, CDR2 SQIVND (reference sequence). Trimming left V 6 bases short and J 3 bases short, with 12 bases between.

The chain is built from TRBV2 and TRBJ2-1, with 11 nucleotides matching TRBD2. The CDR3 consists of 15 residues. The trim removed 4 bases at V and 5 bases at J, leaving 4 bases unmatched. Germline V gene sequence: CDR1 SNHLY, CDR2 FYNNEI. CDR3 nucleotides: TGTGCCAGCAGTGGTGATAGCGGGAGGGACAATGAGCAGTTCTTC. Translated, it gives CASSGDSGRDNEQFF.

Notes on this clonotype: A read error is likely, as this CDR3 ends without the conserved phenylalanine or tryptophan. The chain couples TRBV19 to TRBJ2-2; TRBD1 agrees at 7 bases. V shed 2 bases and J 0 bases; nucleotides not matched to a gene: 0. This CDR3 is built from 15 residues. Germline V gene lookup returns CDR1 LNHDA and CDR2 SQIVND (reference sequence). The CDR3 loop reads CASSITGANTGELFL. CDR3 DNA: TGTGCCAGTAGTATAACAGGGGCGAACACCGGGGAGCTGTTTCTT.